This T cell receptor beta chain was identified during a study of technical replicates of blood from a handful of donors. Trimming took 7 bases from V and 8 from J, leaving 8 bases between them. The V gene's germline CDR1 is MNHNS and CDR2 SASEGT. The CDR3 has 11 residues. Measured with immunoSEQ multiplex PCR; TCRdb has only the in-frame clones, and not every one. The data contain approximately 82,000 clones, approximately 96% of them singletons. What was sequenced was T cells isolated from PBMCs. The clonotype originates from a human donor in good health. J is TRBJ1-4 and V is TRBV6-1, with D unclear. Here the CDR3 DNA reads TGTGCCAGCAACATGACAGAAAAACTGTTTTTT. Its protein is CASNMTEKLFF.